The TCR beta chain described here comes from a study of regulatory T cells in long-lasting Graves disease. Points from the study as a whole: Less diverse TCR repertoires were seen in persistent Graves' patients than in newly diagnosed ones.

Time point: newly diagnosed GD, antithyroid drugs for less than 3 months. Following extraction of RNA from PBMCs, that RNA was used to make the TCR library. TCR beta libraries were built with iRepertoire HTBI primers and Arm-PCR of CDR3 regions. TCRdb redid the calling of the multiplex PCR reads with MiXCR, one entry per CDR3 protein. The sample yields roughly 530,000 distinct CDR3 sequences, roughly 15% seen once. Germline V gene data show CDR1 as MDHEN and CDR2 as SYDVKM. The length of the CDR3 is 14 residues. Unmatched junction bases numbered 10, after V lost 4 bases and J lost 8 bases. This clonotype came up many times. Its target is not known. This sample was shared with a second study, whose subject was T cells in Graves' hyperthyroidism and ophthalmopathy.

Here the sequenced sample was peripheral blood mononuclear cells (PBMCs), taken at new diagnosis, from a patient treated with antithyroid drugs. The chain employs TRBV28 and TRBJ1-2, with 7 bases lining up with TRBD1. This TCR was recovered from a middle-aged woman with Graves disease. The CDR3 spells CASSSPQGVGGYTF. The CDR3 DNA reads TGTGCCAGCAGTTCCCCCCAGGGGGTTGGCGGCTACACCTTC.